This T cell receptor beta chain is from a study of naive and memory T cell subsets. Study observations and caveats: Naive repertoires, especially CD8, held a few larger clonotypes, possibly memory cells re-expressing CD45RA.

Two oligonucleotides, mixed equimolar, formed the beta constant-region primer covering TRBC1 and TRBC2. Four rounds of PCR amplified the ligated cDNA using nested alpha and beta constant-region primers plus SP2. TCRdb processed the UMI-ligation and nested PCR reads anew with MiXCR; each CDR3 protein has one entry. The table shows around 83,000 distinct CDR3 sequences, with approximately 10% occurring only once. V lost 0 bases and J lost 5, with 10 bases in between. Germline assignment: CDR1 LGHNA and CDR2 YNFKEQ. There are 14 residues in the CDR3. After CD4 positive bead selection, the CD4-negative fraction gave CD8 T cells. The sample holds one count of this clonotype. Its antigen is not identified.

Sequencing input: naive CD4+ T cells from blood. The gene calls are TRBV4-2 and TRBJ1-2; D is undetermined. The clonotype was recovered from a human donor in good health. CDR3 in amino acids: CASSQEPGAYGYTF. CDR3 coding DNA: TGTGCCAGCAGCCAAGAACCGGGAGCATATGGCTACACCTTC.